This paragraph reports one TCR beta chain. Per the study methods: Estimation of nucleated cell counts relied on the amplification of reference gene primers. The assay was immunoSEQ multiplex PCR, and TCRdb's table has in-frame clones only and misses some. V, J and clone size are those of that table, while D and trimming were read from the DNA. The sample shows 650,000 to 800,000 clones, about 87% of them seen only once. The sample originates from a study of blood T cell repertoires in COVID-19. Study-wide background: COVID-19 samples collected from the United States, Italy and Spain covered acute and convalescent phases. Sample material is recorded as cDNA or gDNA derived from T cells, B-cell-depleted T cells, or PBMCs.

Deletions cut 4 bases from V and 5 bases from J, with 10 bases between. The CDR3 spans 13 residues. The V gene's germline CDR1 is SGHTA and CDR2 FQGNSA. The sequenced sample consisted of peripheral blood. The sequence was obtained from a woman aged 18-29 years with acute or convalescent COVID-19. The J gene is TRBJ2-3, the V gene TRBV7-2; D is ambiguous. CDR3 amino acids: CASSSARKDTQYF. The CDR3, as DNA: TGTGCCAGCAGCTCAGCTAGAAAAGATACGCAGTATTTT. The entire variable domain, with the rest obtained from reference TRBV7-2 and TRBJ2-3, is as follows: GAGVSQSPSNKVTEKGKDVELRCDPISGHTALYWYRQSLGQGLEFLIYFQGNSAPDKSGLPSDRFSAERTGGSVSTLTIQRTQQEDSAVYLCASSSARKDTQYFGPGTRLTVL.